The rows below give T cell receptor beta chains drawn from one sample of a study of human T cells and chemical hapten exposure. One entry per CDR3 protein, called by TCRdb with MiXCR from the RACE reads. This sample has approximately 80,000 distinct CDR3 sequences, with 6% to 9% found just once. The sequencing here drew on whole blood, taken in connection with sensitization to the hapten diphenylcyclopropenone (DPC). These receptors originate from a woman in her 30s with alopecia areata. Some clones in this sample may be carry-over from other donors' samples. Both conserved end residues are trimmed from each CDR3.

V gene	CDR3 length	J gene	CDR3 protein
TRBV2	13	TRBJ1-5	ASSDSAVGNQPQH
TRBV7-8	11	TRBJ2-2	ASSPPGGGELF
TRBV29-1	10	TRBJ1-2	SVIQGNYGYT
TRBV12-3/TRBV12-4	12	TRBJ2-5	ASSLWQSQETQY
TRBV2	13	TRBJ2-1	ASSEGRGTYNEQF
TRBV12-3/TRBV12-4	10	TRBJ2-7	ASGDRSYEQY
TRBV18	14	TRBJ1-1	ASSPSTRRKGTEAF
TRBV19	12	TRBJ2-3	ASSTGTGTDTQY
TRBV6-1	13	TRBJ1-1	ASSEASGGGTEAF
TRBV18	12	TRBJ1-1	ASFPSPGAAEAF
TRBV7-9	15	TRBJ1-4	ASSSAGWGATNEKLF
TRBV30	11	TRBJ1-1	AWSYGGGAEAF
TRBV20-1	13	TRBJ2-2	SARAGDSGPGELF